Following are 4 T cell receptor beta chains from one sample sequenced in a study of T cell repertoires in cytomegalovirus infection. MiXCR was run by TCRdb on the reads, yielding one entry per CDR3 protein. This repertoire shows around 49,000 distinct CDR3 sequences, 20% to 25% found once; its top ten account for 26%. These receptors' targets are unknown. The starting material was CD8+ T cells from cultured PBMCs, obtained from culture after CMV antigen stimulation. These receptors were obtained from a human donor in good health (CMV status not recorded). Some clones in this sample may be carry-over from other donors' samples.

This clonotype has ten or more counts. The V call is TRBV7-9, the J call TRBJ2-3; no definite D call. The germline CDR1 and CDR2 sequences are SEHNR and FQNEAQ (reference sequence). V was pared by 4 bases and J by 1 base, with 3 bases between. The CDR3 loop spans 12 amino acids. The CDR3 DNA sequence: TGTGCCAGCAGCTCCCGCACAGATACGCAGTATTTT. It yields the protein CASSSRTDTQYF.

V gene TRBV7-2 combines with J gene TRBJ2-3; 8 bases fit TRBD1. In germline, CDR1 is SGHTA, CDR2 FQGNSA. V lost 3 bases to trimming and J lost 0 bases; unmatched junction nucleotides: 8. This CDR3 is built from 17 residues. CDR3 in amino acids: CASSFPGQGSSTDTQYF. As DNA, the CDR3 is TGTGCCAGCAGCTTCCCAGGACAGGGAAGTAGCACAGATACGCAGTATTTT.

V gene TRBV7-2 combines with J gene TRBJ2-1; TRBD2 aligns across 8 bases. V lost 1 base, J lost 8 bases, and 7 bases stayed unmatched. Germline V gene sequence: CDR1 SGHTA, CDR2 FQGNSA. The CDR3 has 15 residues. The DNA for the CDR3 is TGTGCCAGCAGCTTAGAACTCGGGAGGGCCGATGAGCAGTTCTTC. As protein: CASSLELGRADEQFF.

In its sample, this clonotype was seen many times. The DNA for the CDR3 is TGTGCCAGCAGCCTCAGGGGAACGAACACTGAAGCTTTCTTT. Translation gives CASSLRGTNTEAFF. The V call is TRBV11-2, the J call TRBJ1-1, with D tentatively TRBD1 (6 bases). The germline gives CDR1 SGHAT, CDR2 FQNNGV. This CDR3 is 14 amino acids long. V lost 5 bases and J lost 1, with 11 bases in between.